The clone carrying this T cell receptor beta chain has a single count. As yet, its antigen is unknown. Repertoires were generated with immunoSEQ multiplex PCR, while TCRdb's copy carries only in-frame clones and drops some. The repertoire holds about 19,000 clones, roughly 78% seen once, with almost 30% in the top ten. CDR3 length: 13 amino acids. CDR1 and CDR2 from the germline V gene are SQVTM and ANQGSEA. Germline trimming cut 7 bases from V and 5 bases from J; bases unmatched to any gene: 8. This sample was taken from a study of OX40 agonist ivuxolimab in advanced cancers. Overall study context: Dose-escalation cases comprised hepatocellular carcinoma, melanoma, renal cell or head and neck cancer. Study-level points and caveats: Average numbers of expanded clones were greater in CD8+ T cells than in CD4+.

No patient had autoimmune disease or received systemic immunosuppression. Sampling of blood occurred at baseline, cycle 4 day 1, and cycle 7 day 1. The sequence derives from an adult with an advanced solid tumor such as melanoma, head and neck, liver or kidney cancer. The sequences come from CD4+ or CD8+ T cells sorted from blood, collected in a trial of the OX40 agonist ivuxolimab. The chain carries TRBV29-1 and TRBJ2-7; 10 bases line up with TRBD1. This chain's CDR3 is CSAIWTGGHEQYF. For the CDR3, the DNA is TGCAGCGCCATTTGGACAGGGGGACACGAGCAGTACTTC.